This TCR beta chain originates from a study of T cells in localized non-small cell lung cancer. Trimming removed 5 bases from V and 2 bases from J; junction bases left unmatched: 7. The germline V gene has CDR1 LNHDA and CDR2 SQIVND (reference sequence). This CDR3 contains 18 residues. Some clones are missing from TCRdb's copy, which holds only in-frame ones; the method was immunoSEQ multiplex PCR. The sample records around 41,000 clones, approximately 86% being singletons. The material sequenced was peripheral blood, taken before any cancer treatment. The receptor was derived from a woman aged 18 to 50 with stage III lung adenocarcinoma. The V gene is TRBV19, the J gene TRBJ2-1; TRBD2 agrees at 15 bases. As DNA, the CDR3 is TGTGCCAGTAGTCCCCGGACTAGCGGGGGGGCGGCCTACAATGAGCAGTTCTTC. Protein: CASSPRTSGGAAYNEQFF.